This T cell receptor beta chain is drawn from a study of tumor and adjacent non-tumor tissue in lung cancer. Study in general: There were 11 to 13 adenocarcinoma, a couple of squamous cell carcinoma and 1 small cell lung cancer cases.

The template was RNA from unsorted bulk tissue. This non-tumor lung sample came from over 3 cm beyond the tumor edge. Donors were chemotherapy-naive, newly diagnosed lung cancer surgical patients in China, August–late 2014. General observations from the study: Patients with more diverse tumor TCRs had worse survival. Significantly higher TCR diversity was found in tumor than normal lung.

The CDR3 covers 15 residues. Germline V gives CDR1 SGHNT, CDR2 YYREEE (reference sequence). The library came from three nested PCR rounds adapted from ARM-PCR protocols. TCRdb used MiXCR to reprocess the multiplex PCR reads, holding one entry per CDR3 protein. The sample yields 60,000 or so distinct CDR3 sequences, roughly two thirds seen once. Turning to this clonotype: What it binds is not known. At one of its ends the junction is not consistent with the germline gene, which may arise from a read error.

Sequenced sample: distant non-tumor lung tissue. The sequence derives from a man aged 70 or older with non-small cell lung cancer. This sequence joins TRBV5-4 and TRBJ2-7, with 9 positions matching TRBD1. The CDR3 region has the DNA TGTGCCAACCGCCCGGGGACAGGGTTCTCCTACGAGCAATACTTC. Translating gives CANRPGTGFSYEQYF.